This TCR beta chain was sequenced for a study of T cell responses to AZD1222 COVID-19 vaccine. Broader study findings: Baseline seropositivity characterized only six or seven AZD1222 recipients. Donors, mostly white British, included more females; clonal diversity was possibly underestimated. After two AZD1222 doses, spike-specific TCR breadth and depth rose versus day 0.

The CDR3 consists of 16 residues. CDR1 LGHNA and CDR2 YSLEER come from the germline V gene. Trimming shortened V by 0 bases and J by 4 bases, and 12 bases separated the two germline ends. As for this clone: Antigen specificity is unknown.

Here immunoSEQ multiplex PCR was the method, and the copy in TCRdb shows in-frame clones only, minus some. The sample contains around 65,000 clones, about four fifths of which appear only once. The origin of this receptor is an adult who received the AZD1222 COVID-19 vaccine. The chain joins TRBV4-3 to TRBJ1-4, with TRBD1 as a possible D gene (5 bases). The sample was peripheral blood, taken 28 days after the second AZD1222 dose. The CDR3 spells CASSQDYGALNEKLFF. The CDR3 region has the DNA TGCGCCAGCAGCCAAGATTACGGGGCCCTTAATGAAAAACTGTTTTTT.